A selection of T cell receptor beta chains follows, all from one sample in a study of T-cell reconstitution after alpha-beta-depleted transplantation in children. MiXCR was run by TCRdb on the PCR reads, yielding one entry per CDR3 protein. There are 300,000 to 400,000 distinct CDR3 sequences in the sample; 15% to 20% occur only once, and roughly two fifths lies in the top ten. The sequences come from PBMCs, mostly from graft donor cells, collected 360 days after TCRalphabeta/CD19-depleted stem cell transplant. These receptors were taken from a male patient between 2 and 10 years old who had a stem cell transplant for acute lymphoblastic leukemia, so the T cells may come from the graft donor. Each CDR3 is given with its conserved first and last residue. The D gene is left open where the match is weak. Only part of the rows carry a size: once, few, many, or a class if the clone is expanded.

cdr3_nt,cdr3_aa,d_call,j_call,clone_size,v_call
TGTGCCAGCAGCTTATTGTTAGATACGCAGTATTTT,CASSLLLDTQYF,.,TRBJ2-3,.,TRBV7-6
TGTGCCAGCAGTCAGATGGACAGTTCGGGATTGAACATTCAGTACTTC,CASSQMDSSGLNIQYF,.,TRBJ2-4,.,TRBV27
TGTGCCAGCATCTTAACGGGGTACGACACTGAAGCTTTCTTT,CASILTGYDTEAFF,.,TRBJ1-1,few,TRBV12-3/TRBV12-4
TGTGCCAGCAGCCAAGGGGGACGGAAGAACACTGAAGCTTTCTTT,CASSQGGRKNTEAFF,.,TRBJ1-1,.,TRBV3-1
TGTGCCAGCGGGAAGAGCGGGAGCTCCTACAATGAGCAGTTCTTC,CASGKSGSSYNEQFF,TRBD2,TRBJ2-1,few,TRBV7-9
TGTGCCAGCAGACGAAAGGGAGGGAACACTGAAGCTTTCTTT,CASRRKGGNTEAFF,.,TRBJ1-1,few,TRBV28
TGCGCCAGCAGCTTGGAGACTAGCGGGATGGGAGATACGCAGTATTTT,CASSLETSGMGDTQYF,TRBD2,TRBJ2-3,many,TRBV5-1
TGTGCCAGCAGGAACCAGGGAATTCGTCCCTACGAGCAGTACTTC,CASRNQGIRPYEQYF,.,TRBJ2-7,few,TRBV28
TGTGCCACCTCCGGACACCCGCTCGACACAGATACGCAGTATTTT,CATSGHPLDTDTQYF,.,TRBJ2-3,few,TRBV24-1
TGTGCCAGCAGCTTAACGGGAGGAGCCACAGATACGCAGTATTTT,CASSLTGGATDTQYF,.,TRBJ2-3,many,TRBV7-3
TGCAGCGTTTCAGGGGGCTCCACAGATACGCAGTATTTT,CSVSGGSTDTQYF,TRBD1,TRBJ2-3,many,TRBV29-1
TGTGCCAGCAGCCCGGGATTTGGAGGTGGACAGAATCAAGAGACCCAGTACTTC,CASSPGFGGGQNQETQYF,.,TRBJ2-5,.,TRBV6-1
TGTGCCAGCAGCTTTTGGACAGGGGGCATGAACACTGAAGCTTTCTTT,CASSFWTGGMNTEAFF,TRBD1,TRBJ1-1,few,TRBV7-9
TGTGCCAGCAGGGACCGGGGGGGTTCACCCCTCCACTTT,CASRDRGGSPLHF,.,TRBJ1-6,.,TRBV28
TGTGCCAGCAGCTTTGGGGACGATACGCAGTATTTT,CASSFGDDTQYF,.,TRBJ2-3,few,TRBV7-9
TGTGCCACCAGCAGAGATCTGAAGGGTGGTGGTACCGGGGAGCTGTTTTTT,CATSRDLKGGGTGELFF,.,TRBJ2-2,.,TRBV15
TGTGCCAGCAGTAATACAGGGGGCCCTCGCAATCAGCCCCAGCATTTT,CASSNTGGPRNQPQHF,TRBD1,TRBJ1-5,once,TRBV27
TGTGCCAGCAGACCGACAGGGGCAACTAATGAAAAACTGTTTTTT,CASRPTGATNEKLFF,TRBD1,TRBJ1-4,many,TRBV28
TGTGCCAGCAGAAGACAGGGTTGGGATCAGCCCCAGCATTTT,CASRRQGWDQPQHF,TRBD1,TRBJ1-5,few,TRBV12-3/TRBV12-4
TGTGCCAGCACCGGTACTGGGTTTAAGCTAGCGGGAGCCGGGGGGACCCAGTACTTC,CASTGTGFKLAGAGGTQYF,TRBD2,TRBJ2-5,.,TRBV12-3/TRBV12-4
TGTGCCATCAGTCCACGGGACTCGAGTAATGAGCAGTTCTTC,CAISPRDSSNEQFF,.,TRBJ2-1,few,TRBV10-3
TGCGCCAGCAGCCGCCAAATGGGATCCCCACCGGTCGCGCAGTTCTTC,CASSRQMGSPPVAQFF,.,TRBJ2-1,.,TRBV4-3
TGCGCCAGCAGCCAAGTGTGGGGGGACGAGCAGTACTTC,CASSQVWGDEQYF,.,TRBJ2-7,.,TRBV4-3
TGCGCCAGCTCCCAAGCGGGAGTGGCCGGGGATCTGTTTTTT,CASSQAGVAGDLFF,TRBD2,TRBJ2-2,.,TRBV5-1
TGTGCCAGCTTACCGGGCCCCCTCGGGGAGACCCAGTACTTC,CASLPGPLGETQYF,.,TRBJ2-5,.,TRBV28
TGCAGCGTCAGGGCCAGGGGTGGCGAGCAGTACTTC,CSVRARGGEQYF,.,TRBJ2-7,few,TRBV29-1
TGCAGCGTTGCTGGCGGTGGGAGGACCGGGGAGCTGTTTTTT,CSVAGGGRTGELFF,.,TRBJ2-2,few,TRBV29-1
TGTGCCATCAGTGAACCTACAGGGACCCCTGAAGCTTTCTTT,CAISEPTGTPEAFF,.,TRBJ1-1,.,TRBV10-3
TGCGCCAGCAGCTCGGGACAGGGGAACCAAGAGACCCAGTACTTC,CASSSGQGNQETQYF,TRBD1,TRBJ2-5,.,TRBV5-1
TGCGCCAGCAGCTACGACCTCAGGAACACTGAAGCTTTCTTT,CASSYDLRNTEAFF,.,TRBJ1-1,many,TRBV5-1
TGTGCCAGCAGCCCTCCCGGGACTAGCGGGATGAATGAGCAGTTCTTC,CASSPPGTSGMNEQFF,TRBD2,TRBJ2-1,.,TRBV4-2
TGTGCCAGCAGCTTAGGGACTAGGCTCAGCACAGATACGCAGTATTTT,CASSLGTRLSTDTQYF,TRBD2,TRBJ2-3,many,TRBV7-3
TGTGCCAGCAGGGGAAGGACAGGGCTCACAGATACGCAGTATTTT,CASRGRTGLTDTQYF,TRBD1,TRBJ2-3,many,TRBV12-3/TRBV12-4
TGTGCCAGCAGTATGACAGGACACGAGCAGTACTTC,CASSMTGHEQYF,.,TRBJ2-7,few,TRBV27
TGCGCCAGCCGGGACACCTTGAACACCGGGGAGCTGTTTTTT,CASRDTLNTGELFF,.,TRBJ2-2,.,TRBV4-3
TGTGCCAGCAGTCCCAATAGAGAGGGGAACACTGAAGCTTTCTTT,CASSPNREGNTEAFF,.,TRBJ1-1,.,TRBV7-6
TGTGCCAGCAGCTTGTATATAAGCGATCAAGAGACCCAGTACTTC,CASSLYISDQETQYF,.,TRBJ2-5,many,TRBV7-2
TGTGCCAGCACCTACAGTAGGGGTCCCACACTTAATTCACCCCTCCACTTT,CASTYSRGPTLNSPLHF,.,TRBJ1-6,few,TRBV7-8
TGTGCTAGTGGTTTGGGAAATGAAGCTTTCTTT,CASGLGNEAFF,.,TRBJ1-1,few,TRBV12-5
TGTGCCAGCAGTTTATCGTGGCTAGCGGGAGGTGTCGCAGATACGCAGTATTTT,CASSLSWLAGGVADTQYF,TRBD2,TRBJ2-3,many,TRBV27
TGCGCCAGCAGCGAAGCCGGACTAGCGTACGAGCAGTACTTC,CASSEAGLAYEQYF,TRBD2,TRBJ2-7,few,TRBV5-1